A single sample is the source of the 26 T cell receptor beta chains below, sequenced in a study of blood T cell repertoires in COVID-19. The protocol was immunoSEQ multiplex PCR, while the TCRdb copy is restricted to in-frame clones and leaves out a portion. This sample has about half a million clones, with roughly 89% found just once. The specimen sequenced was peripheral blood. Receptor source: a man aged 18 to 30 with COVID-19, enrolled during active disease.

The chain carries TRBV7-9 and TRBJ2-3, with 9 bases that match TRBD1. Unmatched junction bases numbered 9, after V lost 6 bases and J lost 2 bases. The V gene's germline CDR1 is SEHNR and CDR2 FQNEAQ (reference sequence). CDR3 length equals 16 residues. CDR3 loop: CASRHRTGEYTDTQYF. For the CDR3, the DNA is TGTGCCAGCAGACATCGGACAGGGGAATACACAGATACGCAGTATTTT.

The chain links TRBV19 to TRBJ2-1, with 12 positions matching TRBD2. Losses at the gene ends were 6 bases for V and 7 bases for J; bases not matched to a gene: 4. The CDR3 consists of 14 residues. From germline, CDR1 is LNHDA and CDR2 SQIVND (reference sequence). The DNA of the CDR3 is TGTGCCAGTAGCGAGACTAGCGGGGGTAATGAGCAGTTCTTC. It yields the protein CASSETSGGNEQFF. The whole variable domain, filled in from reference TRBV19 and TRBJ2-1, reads DGGITQSPKYLFRKEGQNVTLSCEQNLNHDAMYWYRQDPGQGLRLIYYSQIVNDFQKGDIAEGYSVSREKKESFPLTVTSAQKNPTAFYLCASSETSGGNEQFFGPGTRLTVL.

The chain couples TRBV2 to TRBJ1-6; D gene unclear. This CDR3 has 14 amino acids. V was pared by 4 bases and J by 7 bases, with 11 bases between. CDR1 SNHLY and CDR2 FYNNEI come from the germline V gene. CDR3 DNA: TGTGCCAGCAGTGGAGTGAGTGAGAATTCACCCCTCCACTTT. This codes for CASSGVSENSPLHF.

As DNA, the CDR3 is TGTGCCAGCAGCTTATTTGGCGGGAGCTTTGCCGGGGAGCTGTTTTTT. It encodes CASSLFGGSFAGELFF. This chain connects TRBV7-3 to TRBJ2-2; 7 bases agree with TRBD2. Trimming removed 2 bases from V and 6 bases from J; junction bases left unmatched: 9. The CDR3 length is 16 residues. Germline V lookup: CDR1 SGHTA, CDR2 FQGTGA.

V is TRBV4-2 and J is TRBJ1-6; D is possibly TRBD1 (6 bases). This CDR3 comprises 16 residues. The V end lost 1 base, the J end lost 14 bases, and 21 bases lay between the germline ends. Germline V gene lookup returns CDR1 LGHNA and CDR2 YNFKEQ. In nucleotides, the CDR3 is TGTGCCAGCAGCCAAGTAGGGGGGAGGGACCATGGGGCCCTCCACTTT. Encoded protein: CASSQVGGRDHGALHF.

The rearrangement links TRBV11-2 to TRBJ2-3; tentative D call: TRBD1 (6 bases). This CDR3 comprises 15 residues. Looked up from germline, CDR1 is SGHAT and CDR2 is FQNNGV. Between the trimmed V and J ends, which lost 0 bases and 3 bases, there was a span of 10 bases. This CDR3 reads CASSLESQGTDTQYF. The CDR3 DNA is TGTGCCAGCAGCTTAGAGAGCCAGGGGACAGATACGCAGTATTTT.

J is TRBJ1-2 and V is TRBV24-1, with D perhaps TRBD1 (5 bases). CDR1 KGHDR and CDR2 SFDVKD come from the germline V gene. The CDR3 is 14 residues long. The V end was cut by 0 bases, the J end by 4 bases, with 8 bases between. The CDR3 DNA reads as TGTGCCACCAGTGATTTGACGGGGGGCTATGGCTACACCTTC. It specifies CATSDLTGGYGYTF.

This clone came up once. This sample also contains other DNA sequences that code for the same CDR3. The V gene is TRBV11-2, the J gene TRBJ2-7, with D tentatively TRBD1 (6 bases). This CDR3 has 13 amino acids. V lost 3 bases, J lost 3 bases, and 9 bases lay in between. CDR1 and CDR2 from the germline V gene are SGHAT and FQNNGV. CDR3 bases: TGTGCCAGCAGCTTGGGGGCCTACTACGAGCAGTACTTC. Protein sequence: CASSLGAYYEQYF.

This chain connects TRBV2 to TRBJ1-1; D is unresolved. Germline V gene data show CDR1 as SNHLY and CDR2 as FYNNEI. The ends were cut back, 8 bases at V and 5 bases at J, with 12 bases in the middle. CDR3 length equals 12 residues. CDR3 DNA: TGTGCCAGCGGGGTAGGGAGGACTGAAGCTTTCTTT. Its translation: CASGVGRTEAFF.

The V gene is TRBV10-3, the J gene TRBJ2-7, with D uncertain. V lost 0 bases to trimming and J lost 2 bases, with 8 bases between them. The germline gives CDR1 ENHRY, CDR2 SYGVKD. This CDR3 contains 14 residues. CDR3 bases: TGTGCCATCAGTGAGTCTCACGAGCCCTACGAGCAGTACTTC. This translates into CAISESHEPYEQYF.

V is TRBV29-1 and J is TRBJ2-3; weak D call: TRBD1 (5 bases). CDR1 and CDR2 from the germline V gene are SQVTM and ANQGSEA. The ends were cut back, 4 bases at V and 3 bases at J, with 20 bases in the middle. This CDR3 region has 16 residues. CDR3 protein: CSVGPPGRVRTDTQYF. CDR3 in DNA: TGCAGCGTTGGCCCCCCGGGCAGGGTCAGGACAGATACGCAGTATTTT.

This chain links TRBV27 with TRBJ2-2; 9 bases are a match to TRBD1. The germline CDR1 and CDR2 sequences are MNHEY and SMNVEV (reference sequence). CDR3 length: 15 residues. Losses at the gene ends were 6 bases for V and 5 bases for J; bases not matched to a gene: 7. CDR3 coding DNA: TGTGCCAGCAGACGGACAGGGGAAGGGACCGGGGAGCTGTTTTTT. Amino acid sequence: CASRRTGEGTGELFF.

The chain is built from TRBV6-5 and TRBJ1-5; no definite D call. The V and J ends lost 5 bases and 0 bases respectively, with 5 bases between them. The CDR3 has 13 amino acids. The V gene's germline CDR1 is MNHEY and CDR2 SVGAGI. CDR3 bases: TGTGCCAGCAGTCTAAATAGCAATCAGCCCCAGCATTTT. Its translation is CASSLNSNQPQHF.

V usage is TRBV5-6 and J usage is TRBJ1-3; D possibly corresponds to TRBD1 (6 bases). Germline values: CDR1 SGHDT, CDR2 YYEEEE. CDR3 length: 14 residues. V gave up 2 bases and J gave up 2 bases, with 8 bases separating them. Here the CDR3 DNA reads TGTGCCAGCAGCTTAGACAGGCCTGGAAACACCATATATTTT. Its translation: CASSLDRPGNTIYF.

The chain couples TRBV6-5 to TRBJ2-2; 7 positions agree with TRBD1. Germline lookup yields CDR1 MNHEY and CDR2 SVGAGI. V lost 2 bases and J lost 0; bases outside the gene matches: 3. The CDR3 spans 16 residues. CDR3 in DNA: TGTGCCAGCAGTTACCGGGACAGCGCGAACACCGGGGAGCTGTTTTTT. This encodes CASSYRDSANTGELFF.

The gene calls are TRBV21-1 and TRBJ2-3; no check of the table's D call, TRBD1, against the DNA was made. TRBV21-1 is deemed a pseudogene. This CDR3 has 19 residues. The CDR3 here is CASSRPRDRGQRNTDTQYF. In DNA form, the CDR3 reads TGTGCCAGCAGCAGGCCGCGGGACAGGGGTCAAAGGAACACAGATACGCAGTATTTT.

CDR3 in amino acids: CASSGGIGTSGSSYEQYF. The CDR3 region has the DNA TGTGCCAGCAGCGGGGGGATCGGGACTAGCGGGAGTTCGTACGAGCAGTACTTC. The chain combines TRBV5-4 with TRBJ2-7, with 14 bases aligning to TRBD2. The CDR3 length is 18 residues. Per the germline V gene, CDR1 is SGHNT and CDR2 is YYREEE (reference sequence). With V trimmed by 4 bases and J by 4 bases, 13 bases remained unmatched.

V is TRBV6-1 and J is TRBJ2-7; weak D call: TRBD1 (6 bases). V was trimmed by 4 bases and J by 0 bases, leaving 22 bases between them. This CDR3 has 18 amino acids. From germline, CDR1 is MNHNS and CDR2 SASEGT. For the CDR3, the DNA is TGTGCCAGCAGTGGGGGACAAGCAGGACTCCCACCCTCCTACGAGCAGTACTTC. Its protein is CASSGGQAGLPPSYEQYF.

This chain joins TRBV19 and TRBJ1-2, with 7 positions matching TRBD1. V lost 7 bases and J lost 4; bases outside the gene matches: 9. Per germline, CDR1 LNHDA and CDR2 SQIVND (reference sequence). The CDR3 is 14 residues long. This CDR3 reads CASTTRTGAYGYTF. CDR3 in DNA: TGTGCCAGTACCACAAGGACAGGCGCCTATGGCTACACCTTC.

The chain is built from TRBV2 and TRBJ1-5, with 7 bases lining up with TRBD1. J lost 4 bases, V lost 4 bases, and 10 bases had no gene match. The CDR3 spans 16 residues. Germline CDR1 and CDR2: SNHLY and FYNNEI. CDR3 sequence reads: CASSGETGQFNQPQHF. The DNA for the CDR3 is TGTGCCAGCAGTGGAGAGACAGGGCAGTTTAATCAGCCCCAGCATTTT.

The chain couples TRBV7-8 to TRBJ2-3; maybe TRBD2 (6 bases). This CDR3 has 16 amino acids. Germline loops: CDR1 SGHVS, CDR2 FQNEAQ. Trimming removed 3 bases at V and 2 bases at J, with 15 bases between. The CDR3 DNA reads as TGTGCCAGCAGCTTCATCTCGGGAGCCCACACAGATACGCAGTATTTT. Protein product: CASSFISGAHTDTQYF.

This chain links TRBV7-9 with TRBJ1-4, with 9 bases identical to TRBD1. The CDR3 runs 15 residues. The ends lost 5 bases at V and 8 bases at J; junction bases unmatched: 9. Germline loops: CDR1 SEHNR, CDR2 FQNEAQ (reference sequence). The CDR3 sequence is CASSGRHRGQEKLFF. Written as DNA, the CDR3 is TGTGCCAGCAGCGGGCGGCACAGGGGGCAGGAAAAACTGTTTTTT.

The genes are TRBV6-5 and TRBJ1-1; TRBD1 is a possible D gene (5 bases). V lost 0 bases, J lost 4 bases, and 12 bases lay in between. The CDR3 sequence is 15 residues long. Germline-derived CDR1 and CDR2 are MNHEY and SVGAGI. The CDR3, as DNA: TGTGCCAGCAGTTACTCGACCGGGGGAGTCACTGAAGCTTTCTTT. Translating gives CASSYSTGGVTEAFF.

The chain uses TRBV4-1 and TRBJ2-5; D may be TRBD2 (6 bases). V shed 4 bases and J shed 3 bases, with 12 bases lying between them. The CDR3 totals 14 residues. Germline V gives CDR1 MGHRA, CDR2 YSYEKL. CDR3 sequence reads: CASSPSGSKETQYF. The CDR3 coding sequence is TGCGCCAGCAGCCCAAGCGGGTCCAAAGAGACCCAGTACTTC.

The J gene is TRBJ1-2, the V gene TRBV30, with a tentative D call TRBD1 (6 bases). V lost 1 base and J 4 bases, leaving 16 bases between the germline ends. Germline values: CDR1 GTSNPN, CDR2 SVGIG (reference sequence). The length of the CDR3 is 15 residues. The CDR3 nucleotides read TGTGCCTGGAGTGAGTCGGGGGGGCTGTTCTATGGCTACACCTTC. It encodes CAWSESGGLFYGYTF. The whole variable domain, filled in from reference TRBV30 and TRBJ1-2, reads SQTIHQWPATLVQPVGSPLSLECTVEGTSNPNLYWYRQAAGRGLQLLFYSVGIGQISSEVPQNLSASRPQDRQFILSSKKLLLSDSGFYLCAWSESGGLFYGYTFGSGTRLTVV.

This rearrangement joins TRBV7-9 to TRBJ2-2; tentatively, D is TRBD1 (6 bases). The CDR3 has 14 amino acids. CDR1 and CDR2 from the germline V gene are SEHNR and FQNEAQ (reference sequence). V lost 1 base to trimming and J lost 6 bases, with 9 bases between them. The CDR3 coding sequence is TGTGCCAGCAGCTTAGGAGGGGGATCCGGGGAGCTGTTTTTT. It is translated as CASSLGGGSGELFF.